The rows below give T cell receptor beta chains drawn from one sample of a study of blood T cell repertoires in COVID-19. Produced via immunoSEQ multiplex PCR; TCRdb's table is partial and in-frame only. The sample includes fewer than 300,000 clones, less than 85% of them seen just once. Sequencing used peripheral blood. The receptors come from a woman aged 18 to 35 with acute or convalescent COVID-19. CDR3s include the opening cysteine and the closing phenylalanine or tryptophan. Fields, in order: D gene, V gene, J gene, clone size, CDR3 DNA, CDR3 protein. D genes are given only for firm matches. A row's size may be missing; if present it is once, few, many or a size class.

>-|TRBV6-5|TRBJ2-5|-
TGTGCCAGCAACGATGCAGGGCTTGGGGAGACCCAGTACTTC
CASNDAGLGETQYF
>-|TRBV24-1|TRBJ2-1|-
TGTGCCACCAGGGACTACAACAATGAGCAGTTCTTC
CATRDYNNEQFF
>TRBD2|TRBV4-3|TRBJ2-3|many
TGCGCCAGCAGCCAAGGTCGGACTAGCGGGAGATCAGATACGCAGTATTTT
CASSQGRTSGRSDTQYF
>TRBD2|TRBV2|TRBJ2-5|-
TGTGCCAGCAGATTAGCGGGTACACCCCAAGAGACCCAGTACTTC
CASRLAGTPQETQYF
>-|TRBV19|TRBJ2-4|-
TGTGCCAGTTCCCTCGCCAAAAACATTCAGTACTTC
CASSLAKNIQYF
>TRBD1|TRBV7-2|TRBJ1-1|-
TGTGCCAGCAGCTTAGGGGAGACAGGGCTTGAAGCTTTCTTT
CASSLGETGLEAFF
>TRBD1|TRBV29-1|TRBJ1-3|-
TGCAGCGTTGACGGGGGACAGATTCACTCTGGAAACACCATATATTTT
CSVDGGQIHSGNTIYF
>TRBD2|TRBV9|TRBJ2-1|few
TGTGCCAGCAGCAATTCCGGACTAGCGGGAGTATCGGGTAGGAATGAGCAGTTCTTC
CASSNSGLAGVSGRNEQFF
>-|TRBV19|TRBJ1-4|-
TGTGCCAGTAGTATCTATTGGACAAGCAATAATGAAAAACTGTTTTTT
CASSIYWTSNNEKLFF
>-|TRBV7-9|TRBJ1-1|-
TGTGCCAGCAGCCGGCCGGGAGTCGATCGAGGGGAAGCTTTCTTT
CASSRPGVDRGEAFF